This T cell receptor (beta chain) stems from a study of CD8 T cells in Susac syndrome. Looking at the study overall: Patients with Susac syndrome, at blood draw, were therapy-naive, on corticosteroids, or on intravenous immunoglobulin alone.

The RNA, about 0.5 to 1 ug, was put through reverse transcription using random hexamers. TCR beta CDR3 was amplified by immunoSEQ covering 54 Vbeta and 13 Jbeta. Each CDR3 protein gets one entry after TCRdb re-called the immunoSEQ multiplex PCR reads with MiXCR. Of some 240,000 distinct CDR3 sequences listed, almost 97% are singletons. The T cells that were sequenced for TCR beta were CD8+ and CD4+ cells from blood. Study-level findings and limits: The Susac syndrome CD4+ T cell repertoires displayed no clonal expansion.

V was clipped by 3 bases and J by 5 bases; unmatched bases: 9. This CDR3 contains 16 residues. Germline V gene sequence: CDR1 SGHRS, CDR2 YFSETQ. In the case of this clonotype: Antigen: not known.

The rearrangement uses TRBV5-1 and TRBJ2-7; 12 nucleotides line up with TRBD1. What was sequenced was CD4+ T cells from PBMCs. The TCR comes from a human donor with Susac syndrome. The CDR3 sequence: CASSYTTGTGGNEQYF. CDR3 nucleotides: TGCGCCAGCAGCTATACAACCGGGACAGGGGGCAACGAGCAGTACTTC. Using reference TRBV5-1 and TRBJ2-7 for the parts outside the CDR3, the full variable domain is KAGVTQTPRYLIKTRGQQVTLSCSPISGHRSVSWYQQTPGQGLQFLFEYFSETQRNKGNFPGRFSGRQFSNSRSEMNVSTLELGDSALYLCASSYTTGTGGNEQYFGPGTRLTVT.